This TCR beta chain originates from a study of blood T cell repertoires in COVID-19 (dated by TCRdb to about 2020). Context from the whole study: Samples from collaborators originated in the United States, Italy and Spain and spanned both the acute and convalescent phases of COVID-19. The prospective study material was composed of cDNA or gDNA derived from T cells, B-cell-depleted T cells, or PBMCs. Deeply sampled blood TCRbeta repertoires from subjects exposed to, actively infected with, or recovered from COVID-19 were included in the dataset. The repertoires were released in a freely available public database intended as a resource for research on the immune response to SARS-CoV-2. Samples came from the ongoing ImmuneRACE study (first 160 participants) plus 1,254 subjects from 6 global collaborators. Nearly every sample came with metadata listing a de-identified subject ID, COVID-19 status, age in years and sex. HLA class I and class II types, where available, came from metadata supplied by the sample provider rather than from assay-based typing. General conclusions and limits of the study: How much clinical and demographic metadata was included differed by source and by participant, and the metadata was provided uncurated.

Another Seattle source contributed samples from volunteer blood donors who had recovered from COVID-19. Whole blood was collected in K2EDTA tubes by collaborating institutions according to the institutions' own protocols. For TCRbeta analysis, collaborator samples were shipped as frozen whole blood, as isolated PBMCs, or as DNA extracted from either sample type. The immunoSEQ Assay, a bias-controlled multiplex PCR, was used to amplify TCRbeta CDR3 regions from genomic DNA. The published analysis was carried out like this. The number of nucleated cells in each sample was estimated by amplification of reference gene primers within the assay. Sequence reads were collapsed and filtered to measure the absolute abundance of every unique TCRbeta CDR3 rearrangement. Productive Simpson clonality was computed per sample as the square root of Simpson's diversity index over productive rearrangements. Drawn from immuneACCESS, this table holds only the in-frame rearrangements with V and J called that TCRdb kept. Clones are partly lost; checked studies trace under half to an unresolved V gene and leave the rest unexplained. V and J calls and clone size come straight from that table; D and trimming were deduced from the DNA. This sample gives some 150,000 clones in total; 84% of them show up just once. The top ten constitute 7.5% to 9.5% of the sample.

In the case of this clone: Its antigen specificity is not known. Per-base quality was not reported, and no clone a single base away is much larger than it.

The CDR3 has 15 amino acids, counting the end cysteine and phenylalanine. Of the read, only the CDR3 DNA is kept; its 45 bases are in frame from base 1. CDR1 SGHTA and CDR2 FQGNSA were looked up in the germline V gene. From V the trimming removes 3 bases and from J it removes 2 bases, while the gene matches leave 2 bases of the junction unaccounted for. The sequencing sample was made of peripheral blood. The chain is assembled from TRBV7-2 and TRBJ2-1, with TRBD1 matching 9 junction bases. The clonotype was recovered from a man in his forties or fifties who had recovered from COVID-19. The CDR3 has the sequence CASSFTGGPYNEQFF. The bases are TGTGCCAGCAGCTTTACAGGGGGCCCCTACAATGAGCAGTTCTTC.